A selection of T cell receptor beta chains follows, all from one sample in a study of lymphopenia after photon versus proton radiotherapy. Clones were sequenced by immunoSEQ multiplex PCR, and TCRdb holds only the in-frame ones, with some missing. The table shows fewer than 65,000 clones, with around 86% occurring only once. The specimen comprised peripheral blood, sampled from a patient treated with photon-based radiotherapy. The receptors stem from a middle-aged man with gastric cancer. Both conserved end residues are part of each CDR3. D genes are given only for firm matches. Some rows have no size entry. The others give once, few or many, or a class for an expanded clone.

TRBJ2-7	TRBV18	NA	NA	TGTGCCAGCTCACCTGGCGGCTACGAGCAGTACTTC	CASSPGGYEQYF
TRBJ1-2	TRBV25-1	NA	NA	TGTGCCAGCAGTGAACCCGGGAACTATGGCTACACCTTC	CASSEPGNYGYTF
TRBJ1-6	TRBV19	NA	TRBD1	TGTGCCAGTGGTGAAGGGGGCGCTTATAATTCACCCCTCCACTTT	CASGEGGAYNSPLHF
TRBJ1-2	TRBV7-9	NA	NA	TGTGCCAGCAGCTTAGGGGGCGCCTATGGCTACACCTTC	CASSLGGAYGYTF
TRBJ2-5	TRBV11-3	NA	NA	TGTGCCAGCAGCTTAGGCAGGGGTTTGCAAGAGACCCAGTACTTC	CASSLGRGLQETQYF
TRBJ2-7	TRBV6-5	NA	TRBD1	TGTGCCAGCAGTTACCTCCAGGGGGCAGGGGAGCAGTACTTC	CASSYLQGAGEQYF
TRBJ1-1	TRBV30	NA	NA	TGTGCGCAGCGGGGTGACACTGAAGCTTTCTTT	CAQRGDTEAFF
TRBJ1-6	TRBV30	NA	NA	TGTGCCTGGAGTGTAGGTGGGAATTCACCCCTCCACTTT	CAWSVGGNSPLHF
TRBJ1-2	TRBV19	NA	NA	TGTGCCAGTAAGGACAGCTACTCCCCGATCTATGGCTACACCTTC	CASKDSYSPIYGYTF
TRBJ2-5	TRBV5-1	NA	NA	TGCGCCAGCAGCTTGCGGCAAGAGACCCAGTACTTC	CASSLRQETQYF
TRBJ2-2	TRBV19	NA	NA	TGTGCCAGTAGTATAGTGGTCCCAGGACCCACCGGGGAGCTGTTTTTT	CASSIVVPGPTGELFF
TRBJ2-1	TRBV30	NA	TRBD2	TGTGCCTGGAGTGTACTTACTAGCGGGGGGGGAGAGAAGCAGTTCTTC	CAWSVLTSGGGEKQFF
TRBJ2-2	TRBV5-4	NA	NA	TGTGCCAGCAGCTTTCCTCGCACGCGGGGAAACACCGGGGAGCTGTTTTTT	CASSFPRTRGNTGELFF
TRBJ2-1	TRBV11-2	once	NA	TGTGCCAGCAGCTTAGGGGGGCTGGATGAGCAGTTCTTC	CASSLGGLDEQFF
TRBJ2-7	TRBV7-2	NA	NA	TGTGCCAGCAGCTTCGACAGCGACGAGCAGTACTTC	CASSFDSDEQYF
TRBJ1-4	TRBV12-5	NA	TRBD1	TGTGCTAGTGGCCCCGGGACAGGGAGCGAAAAACTGTTTTTT	CASGPGTGSEKLFF
TRBJ2-3	TRBV27	NA	TRBD2	TGTGCCAGCAGTTTTTTGCGGGGGGACACAGATACGCAGTATTTT	CASSFLRGDTDTQYF
TRBJ2-1	TRBV6-1	NA	NA	TGTGCCAGCAGTGAGCCAGGGAATGAGCAGTTCTTC	CASSEPGNEQFF
TRBJ1-6	TRBV7-3	NA	NA	TGTGCCAGCAGCTTACAGGGAAGCAGTAATTCACCCCTCCACTTT	CASSLQGSSNSPLHF
TRBJ1-1	TRBV4-2	NA	NA	TGTGCCAGCAGCCCCAACGCAGGGATGAACACTGAAGCTTTCTTT	CASSPNAGMNTEAFF
TRBJ1-5	TRBV7-8	NA	NA	TGTGCCAGCAGCTTTGGACAGAATAGCAATCAGCCCCAGCATTTT	CASSFGQNSNQPQHF
TRBJ2-7	TRBV2	NA	NA	TGTGCCAGCAGTGAGGAGGGGGCCCGGCGCTTC	CASSEEGARRF
TRBJ2-3	TRBV10-3	NA	TRBD2	TGTGCCATCAGTGATAGCGGGGGGACACGCACAGATACGCAGTATTTT	CAISDSGGTRTDTQYF
TRBJ1-2	TRBV18	NA	TRBD1	TGTGCCAGCTCACCTCCGGGACAGGGGAACTATGGCTACACCTTC	CASSPPGQGNYGYTF
TRBJ1-4	TRBV4-2	NA	NA	TGTGCCAGCAGCCAAGATCTGACTGGACAGAATGAAAAACTGTTTTTT	CASSQDLTGQNEKLFF
TRBJ2-7	TRBV30	NA	NA	TGTGCCTGGAGTCTCACCTCCTACGAGCAGTACTTC	CAWSLTSYEQYF
TRBJ2-3	TRBV4-3	NA	TRBD2	TGCGCCAGCAGCCAAGCTAGCGGGGGGGCAGATACGCAGTATTTT	CASSQASGGADTQYF
TRBJ1-1	TRBV6-1	NA	NA	TGTGCCAGCAGTGAAGATGGTCGGCGGACTGAAGCTTTCTTT	CASSEDGRRTEAFF
TRBJ2-3	TRBV7-3	NA	NA	TGTGCCAGCAGCTACGTTAGCGGTGATACGCAGTATTTT	CASSYVSGDTQYF
TRBJ2-7	TRBV5-6	NA	TRBD1	TGTGCCAGCAGCTTGGGCCCGGACAGGGGCCTTACCTACGAGCAGTACTTC	CASSLGPDRGLTYEQYF
TRBJ1-6	TRBV14	NA	NA	TGTGCCAGCAGCCAAGGGGGGAGTCGGGCCCTCCACTTT	CASSQGGSRALHF
TRBJ2-5	TRBV7-2	NA	NA	TGTGCCAGCAGCTTAAAAATCGTCGGCTCCCCCCAGTACTTC	CASSLKIVGSPQYF
TRBJ1-5	TRBV30	NA	TRBD1	TGTGCCTGGGGGACAGGGAATAGCAATCAGCCCCAGCATTTT	CAWGTGNSNQPQHF
TRBJ2-2	TRBV11-3	NA	NA	TGTGCCAGCAGCTTAGGCGGGGACACCGGGGAGCTGTTTTTT	CASSLGGDTGELFF
TRBJ2-2	TRBV7-2	NA	TRBD2	TGTGCCAGCAGCCCAGCGGGGGGCCCTAAAACCGGGGAGCTGTTTTTT	CASSPAGGPKTGELFF
TRBJ1-2	TRBV6-6	NA	TRBD1	TGTGCCAGCAGTACAGGGGTTGGCTACACCTTC	CASSTGVGYTF
TRBJ2-5	TRBV14	NA	NA	TGTGCCAGCAGCCAAGAGGGTAGAAAACAAGAGACCCAGTACTTC	CASSQEGRKQETQYF
TRBJ1-4	TRBV10-3	NA	NA	TGTGCCATCAGTGAGGGTGAAAAACTGTTTTTT	CAISEGEKLFF
TRBJ2-1	TRBV6-5	NA	TRBD2	TGTGCCAGCAGCATGACTAGCGGGGGCCTCAATGAGCAGTTCTTC	CASSMTSGGLNEQFF
TRBJ1-3	TRBV19	NA	TRBD1	TGTGCCAGTATCGGACAGGACTTATCTGGAAACACCATATATTTT	CASIGQDLSGNTIYF
TRBJ2-4	TRBV6-1	NA	TRBD1	TGTGCCAGCACCCAGGGTGGGACAGGGGAGTACATTCAGTACTTC	CASTQGGTGEYIQYF
TRBJ1-2	TRBV7-6	NA	NA	TGTGCCAGCAGCCCGGCGGACATTTCGGGCCACTATGGCTACACCTTC	CASSPADISGHYGYTF
TRBJ2-1	TRBV30	once	TRBD1	TGTGCCTGGAGTGTAGTCGGGACAGGGGATCATGAGCAGTTCTTC	CAWSVVGTGDHEQFF
TRBJ2-5	TRBV25-1	NA	NA	TGTGCCAGCAGCCACAGGATGGTGGGGGGTAAAGAGACCCAGTACTTC	CASSHRMVGGKETQYF
TRBJ1-5	TRBV19	NA	NA	TGTGCCAGTACCAGGGACGGGGCCGTTAGGGCCCAGCATTTT	CASTRDGAVRAQHF
TRBJ1-3	TRBV2	NA	NA	TGTGCCAGCAGTGAAAAGACTTCCAGGCTACGTGGAAACACCATATATTTT	CASSEKTSRLRGNTIYF
TRBJ2-2	TRBV7-7	NA	NA	TGTGCCAGCAGATCAGGGAGGGGGTCCGCCGGGGAGCTGTTTTTT	CASRSGRGSAGELFF
TRBJ1-4	TRBV7-2	NA	NA	TGTGCCAGCAGCTTAGTGGCTTTTAATCCTAATGAAAAACTGTTTTTT	CASSLVAFNPNEKLFF
TRBJ1-1	TRBV5-1	NA	NA	TGCGCCAGCAGCTTTCAGGGTTCGAACACTGAAGCTTTCTTT	CASSFQGSNTEAFF
TRBJ2-1	TRBV5-5	once	NA	TGTGCCAGCAGCGGTACAGGGTCTAACTACAATGAGCAGTTCTTC	CASSGTGSNYNEQFF
TRBJ2-5	TRBV4-3	NA	TRBD1	TGCGCCAGCAGCCAGCAGACAGGGGGTAGGGAGACCCAGTACTTC	CASSQQTGGRETQYF
TRBJ2-4	TRBV4-3	NA	NA	TGCGCCAGCAGCCAAGGTCTCCAAGGTCCGGGGTACTTC	CASSQGLQGPGYF
TRBJ1-2	TRBV7-3	NA	NA	TGTGCCAGCAGCTTAGACGGCAGCCGACTTGGCGGCTACACCTTC	CASSLDGSRLGGYTF
TRBJ2-7	TRBV9	NA	NA	TGTGCCAGCAGCGTAGGGAGTTCGTCCTACGAGCAGTACTTC	CASSVGSSSYEQYF
TRBJ1-2	TRBV7-9	NA	NA	TGTGCCAGCAGCTCCGACGGCCCTGGAGAGAGATATGGCTACACCTTC	CASSSDGPGERYGYTF
TRBJ1-1	TRBV6-1	NA	NA	TGTGCCAGCAGTGCATCCCGGGGTACTGAAGCTTTCTTT	CASSASRGTEAFF
TRBJ1-1	TRBV18	NA	NA	TGTGCCAGCTCACCACTCCGGGGGCATACTGAAGCTTTCTTT	CASSPLRGHTEAFF